This TCR beta chain was documented in a study of blood T cell repertoires in COVID-19. Libraries were prepared by immunoSEQ multiplex PCR; TCRdb keeps only in-frame clonotypes and omits some of them. The sample lists roughly 250,000 clones; around 89% were seen once. Germline assignment: CDR1 MNHNS and CDR2 SASEGT. The CDR3 spans 16 residues. The V and J ends lost 3 bases and 5 bases respectively, with 17 bases between them. This receptor was obtained from a man aged 55-75 years who had recovered from COVID-19. The rearrangement uses TRBV6-1 and TRBJ2-1, with D perhaps matching TRBD1 (5 bases). Source material: peripheral blood. The CDR3 protein is CASSDTRTIRNNEQFF. The CDR3 DNA reads TGTGCCAGCAGTGACACTCGGACAATTAGGAACAATGAGCAGTTCTTC.